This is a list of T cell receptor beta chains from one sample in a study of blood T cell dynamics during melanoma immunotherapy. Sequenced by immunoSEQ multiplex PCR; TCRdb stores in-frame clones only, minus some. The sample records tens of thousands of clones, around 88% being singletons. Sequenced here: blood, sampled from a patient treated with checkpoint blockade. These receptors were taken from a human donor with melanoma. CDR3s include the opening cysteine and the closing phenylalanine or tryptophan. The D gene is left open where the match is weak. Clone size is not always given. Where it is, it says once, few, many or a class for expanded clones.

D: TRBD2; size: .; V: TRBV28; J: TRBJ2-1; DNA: TGTGCCAGCAGTCCCGGGACTAGCGTCTACAATGAGCAGTTCTTC; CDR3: CASSPGTSVYNEQFF
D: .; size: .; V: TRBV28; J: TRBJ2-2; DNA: TGTGCCAGCTGGGACGGGGGAAGCGGGGAGCTGTTTTTT; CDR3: CASWDGGSGELFF
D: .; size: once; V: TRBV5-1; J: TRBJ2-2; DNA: TGCGCCAGCAGAAGATTGGGACCCGGGGAGCTGTTTTTT; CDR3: CASRRLGPGELFF
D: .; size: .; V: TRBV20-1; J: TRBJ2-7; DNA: TGCAGTGCTAGCGTTAGCGCGGAGCAGTACTTC; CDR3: CSASVSAEQYF
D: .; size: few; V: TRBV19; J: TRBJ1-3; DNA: TGTGCCAGTAGTCTTTGGTACTTGGCAGGAGGGTCTGGAAACACCATATATTTT; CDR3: CASSLWYLAGGSGNTIYF
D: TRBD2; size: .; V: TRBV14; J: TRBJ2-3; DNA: TGTGCCAGCAGCCAAGGGACTAGCGGTAATACGCAGTATTTT; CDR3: CASSQGTSGNTQYF
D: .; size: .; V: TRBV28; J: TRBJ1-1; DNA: TGTGCCAGCAGTACGAGACAGGTTGGTGCGAACACTGAAGCTTTCTTT; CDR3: CASSTRQVGANTEAFF
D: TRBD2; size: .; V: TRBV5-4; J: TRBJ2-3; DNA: TGTGCCAGCAGCTCCGGACTAGCGGGAGGCACAGATACGCAGTATTTT; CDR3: CASSSGLAGGTDTQYF
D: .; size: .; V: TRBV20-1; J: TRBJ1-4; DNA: TGCAGTTCCAAGGGCGAAAAACTGTTTTTT; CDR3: CSSKGEKLFF
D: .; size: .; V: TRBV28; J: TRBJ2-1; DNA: TGTGCCAGCAAAGGGGCGGACTCCTACAATGAGCAGTTCTTC; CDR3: CASKGADSYNEQFF
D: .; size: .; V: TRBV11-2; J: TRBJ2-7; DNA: TGTGCCAGCAGCTTAGGGGGGTTCAACGAGCAGTACTTC; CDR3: CASSLGGFNEQYF
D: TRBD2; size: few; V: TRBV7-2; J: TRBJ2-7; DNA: TGTGCCAGCAGCTTAGGGCTAGCGGGCGACTACGAGCAGTACTTC; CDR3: CASSLGLAGDYEQYF
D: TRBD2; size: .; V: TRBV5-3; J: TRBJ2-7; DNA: TGTGCCAGAAGACCTCTTGCGGGAGGCCCTTACGAGCAGTACTTC; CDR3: CARRPLAGGPYEQYF
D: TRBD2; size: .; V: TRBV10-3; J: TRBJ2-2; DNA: TGTGCCATCAGGGAGACTAGCGGGAGGGTAACCGGGGAGCTGTTTTTT; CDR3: CAIRETSGRVTGELFF
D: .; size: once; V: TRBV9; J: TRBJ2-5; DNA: TGTGCCAGCAGCACCGCCGAGACCCAGTACTTC; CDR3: CASSTAETQYF
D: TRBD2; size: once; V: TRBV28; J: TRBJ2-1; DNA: TGTGCCAGCAGTTTATCCACGACTAGCGGGAGCTCCTACAATGAGCAGTTCTTC; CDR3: CASSLSTTSGSSYNEQFF
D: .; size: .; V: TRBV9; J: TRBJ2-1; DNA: TGTGCCAGCAGCCAGAACCGGGAGCAGTTCTTC; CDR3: CASSQNREQFF
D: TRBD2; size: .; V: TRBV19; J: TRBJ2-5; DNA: TGTGCCACATCGACTAGCGGGAGTGAGACCCAGTACTTC; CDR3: CATSTSGSETQYF
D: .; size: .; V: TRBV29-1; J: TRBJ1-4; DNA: TGCAGCGTTGAAGATCGAGTCAGCCTAGGGGAAAAACTGTTTTTT; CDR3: CSVEDRVSLGEKLFF
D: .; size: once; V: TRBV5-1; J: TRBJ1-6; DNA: TGCGCCAGCAGCCTCACGCCCGGGACACGGAATTCACCCCTCCACTTT; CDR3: CASSLTPGTRNSPLHF
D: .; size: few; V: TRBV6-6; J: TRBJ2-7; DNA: TGTGCCAGCAGCGACACGGGACGGGATTCCTACGAGCAGTACTTC; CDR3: CASSDTGRDSYEQYF
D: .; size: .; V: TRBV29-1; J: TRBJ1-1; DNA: TGCAGCGTTGGTGGTGCGCGGACGGTGAACACTGAAGCTTTCTTT; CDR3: CSVGGARTVNTEAFF
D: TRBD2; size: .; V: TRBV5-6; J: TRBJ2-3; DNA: TGTGCCAGCAGCTTGGTTGCCAGCGGGGGAGATACGCAGTATTTT; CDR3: CASSLVASGGDTQYF
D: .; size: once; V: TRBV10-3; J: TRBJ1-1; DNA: TGTGCCATCATGAAGACCGGGACGGGGATGAACACTGAAGCTTTCTTT; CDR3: CAIMKTGTGMNTEAFF
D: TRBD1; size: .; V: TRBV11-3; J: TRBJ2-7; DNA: TGTGCCAGCAGCTTAGAGGCCCGAACCGGGACAGGGTGCGAGCAGTACTTC; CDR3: CASSLEARTGTGCEQYF
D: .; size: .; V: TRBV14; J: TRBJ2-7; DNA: TGTGCCAGCAGCCAACACAGAAGCTCCTACGAGCAGTACTTC; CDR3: CASSQHRSSYEQYF
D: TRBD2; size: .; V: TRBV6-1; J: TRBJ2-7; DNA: TGTGCCAGCAGTGAAAAAGGACTAGCGGGAGGGTTCACTGGCTACGAGCAGTACTTC; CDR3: CASSEKGLAGGFTGYEQYF
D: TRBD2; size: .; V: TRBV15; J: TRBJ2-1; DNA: TGTGCCACCAGCAGTCCGCGACTAGCGGATTCCTACAATGAGCAGTTCTTC; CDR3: CATSSPRLADSYNEQFF
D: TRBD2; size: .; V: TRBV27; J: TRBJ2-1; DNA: TGTGCCAGCAGTTTCCAGATGACTAGCGGGAGGGCCGGGCTGAATGAGCAGTTCTTC; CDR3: CASSFQMTSGRAGLNEQFF
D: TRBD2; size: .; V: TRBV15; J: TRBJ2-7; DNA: TGTGCCACCAGCGTGACTAGCGGGAGCTCCTACGAGCAGTACTTC; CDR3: CATSVTSGSSYEQYF
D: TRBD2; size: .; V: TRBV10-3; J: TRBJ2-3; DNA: TGTGCCATCAGTGACGCTAGCGGATACACAGATACGCAGTATTTT; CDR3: CAISDASGYTDTQYF
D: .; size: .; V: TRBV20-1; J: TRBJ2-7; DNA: TGCAGTGCTCCTTTAACATACGAGCAGTACTTC; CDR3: CSAPLTYEQYF
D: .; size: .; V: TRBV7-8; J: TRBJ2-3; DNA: TGTGCCAGCAGCTCCCGGGTCACAGGGGATACGCAGTATTTT; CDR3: CASSSRVTGDTQYF
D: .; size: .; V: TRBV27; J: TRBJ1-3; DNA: TGTGCCAGCAGTTTATACGGGGAAGCTGGAAACACCATATATTTT; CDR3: CASSLYGEAGNTIYF
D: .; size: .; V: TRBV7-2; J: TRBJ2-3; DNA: TGTGCCAGCAGCTTAGCCGTTGGGTGGGGAGATACGCAGTATTTT; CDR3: CASSLAVGWGDTQYF
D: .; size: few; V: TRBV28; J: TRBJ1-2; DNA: TGTGCCAGCAGTTTCGGGCAGGGGTTCGATGGCTACACCTTC; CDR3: CASSFGQGFDGYTF
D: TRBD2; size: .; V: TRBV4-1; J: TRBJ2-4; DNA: TGCGCCAGCAGCCCGCTAGCGGGAGGTTTCCAAAACACTCAGTACTTC; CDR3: CASSPLAGGFQNTQYF